This T cell receptor beta chain originates from a study of blood T cell repertoires in COVID-19. TCRdb keeps only in-frame clones here, not all; method: immunoSEQ multiplex PCR. The sample includes 200,000 to 300,000 clones, 82% seen only once; the top ten take roughly 4.7%. The V gene lost 1 base and the J gene lost 7 bases, with 10 bases spanning the gap. This CDR3 is 13 amino acids long. Germline V gene lookup returns CDR1 MNHNS and CDR2 SASEGT. This sequence joins TRBV6-1 and TRBJ1-2; possibly TRBD1 for D (5 bases). Sequenced: peripheral blood. This TCR was recovered from a woman in her seventies with acute or convalescent COVID-19. This chain's CDR3 is CASSEGGVAGYTF. DNA of the CDR3: TGTGCCAGCAGTGAAGGGGGGGTGGCTGGCTACACCTTC.